This T cell receptor beta chain was identified in a study of metastatic and nonmetastatic thyroid tumors. V lost 2 bases, J lost 1 base, and 16 bases stayed unmatched. Germline assignment: CDR1 MNHEY and CDR2 SVGEGT. CDR3 length: 19 residues. This clone was observed a few times. Before thyroid surgery, none of the patients had received any treatment. TCRdb re-called clones from the PCR reads using MiXCR. The repertoire includes around 31,000 clones, 15% of them detected once, and under 20% sits in the top ten. The source is a male donor with papillary thyroid cancer or a benign thyroid nodule (not recorded which). Some clones in this sample may be carry-over from other donors' samples. The J gene is TRBJ2-7, the V gene TRBV6-2 or TRBV6-3; 8 bases map to TRBD2. Material: blood. CDR3 sequence (DNA): TGTGCCAGCAGTTACGGAGGGCATGGCGGGAGGCTTGGGTCCTACGAGCAGTACTTC. It yields the protein CASSYGGHGGRLGSYEQYF.